The entry below gives a single T cell receptor beta chain sequence along with its context. Its antigen remains unidentified. The sample holds no much larger clone one base away, and base qualities are not on file. TCRbeta CDR3 regions were amplified from genomic DNA by means of the immunoSEQ Assay, a bias-controlled multiplex PCR. Processing in the source paper ran as follows. The number of nucleated cells in each sample was estimated from the amplification of reference gene primers within the assay. To quantify the absolute abundance of each unique TCRbeta CDR3 rearrangement, sequence reads were collapsed and filtered. For each sample, productive Simpson clonality was calculated as the square root of Simpson's diversity index across productive rearrangements. TCRdb obtained this table from immuneACCESS and retained in-frame rearrangements with V and J assigned. These tables miss some clones; where compared with another copy, unresolved V genes account for less than half of the shortfall, and the remainder is unexplained. Clone size and V and J calls were adopted from that table, with D and trimming inferred from the DNA. The sample data list some 200,000 clones, and about 85% of these were observed just once. Approximately 21% of the sample rests with the top ten.

The data are from a study of blood T cell repertoires in COVID-19 (dated by TCRdb to about 2020). Some background on the complete study: Samples covering the acute and convalescent phases of COVID-19 were provided by collaborators in the United States, Italy and Spain. The prospective study material was composed of cDNA or gDNA derived from T cells, B-cell-depleted T cells, or PBMCs. Deeply sampled blood TCRbeta repertoires from subjects exposed to, actively infected with, or recovered from COVID-19 were included in the dataset. The repertoires were made available in a free public database intended to serve as a resource for research on the immune response to SARS-CoV-2. The samples were drawn from two sources: the first 160 participants of the ongoing ImmuneRACE study, and 1,000 to 1,500 subjects contributed by 6 global collaborators. Nearly every sample came with metadata listing a de-identified subject ID, COVID-19 status, age in years and sex. Where available, HLA class I and class II types were taken from metadata supplied by the sample provider and were not determined by assay-based typing. General conclusions and limits of the study: Clinical and demographic metadata were provided uncurated, with the amount varying by source and participant.

The germline V gene (reference sequence) specifies SGHKS as CDR1 and YYEKEE as CDR2. The CDR3 runs 16 amino acids, cysteine and phenylalanine included. CDR3 DNA is the only sequence kept; it has 48 bases, read in frame from the first base. Trimming costs V 3 bases and J 4 bases, and their ends lie 19 bases apart. Collaborating institutions collected whole blood in K2EDTA tubes following their own protocols. For TCRbeta analysis, collaborators shipped samples as frozen whole blood, isolated PBMCs, or DNA extracted from either of those sample types. Material: peripheral blood. This receptor chain uses TRBV5-5 and TRBJ1-1; no D segment can be confidently identified. The clonotype originates from a man between 60 and 75 years old with active or convalescent COVID-19. The nucleotide sequence reads as follows: TGTGCCAGCAGCTACGACTTGTCGCGCGGTTCCACTGAAGCTTTCTTT. This yields the protein CASSYDLSRGSTEAFF.